What follows describes a single T cell receptor (beta chain). The assay was immunoSEQ multiplex PCR, and TCRdb's table has in-frame clones only and misses some. The repertoire holds under 55,000 clones, roughly 84% seen once, with about 33% in the top ten. The source of the sample is a study of blood T cell repertoires in COVID-19. Background on the study: Whether acute or convalescent, the COVID-19 samples came from the United States, Italy and Spain.

Germline CDR1 is MGHDK and CDR2 is SYGVNS. The CDR3 runs to 17 residues. The J segment lost 0 bases and the V segment lost 0 bases, leaving 6 bases of the junction unmatched. What was sequenced was peripheral blood. This TCR was sampled from an elderly woman with acute or convalescent COVID-19. The rearrangement joins TRBV25-1 to TRBJ2-3; 7 bases agree with TRBD2. CDR3 in amino acids: CASSEYKTSASTDTQYF. The CDR3 bases are TGTGCCAGCAGTGAATATAAAACTAGCGCAAGCACAGATACGCAGTATTTT.